This entry lists 5 T cell receptor beta chains sequenced from one sample in a study of Ad26.COV2.S vaccination and SARS-CoV-2 variants. Sequenced by immunoSEQ multiplex PCR; TCRdb stores in-frame clones only, minus some. The table shows 350,000 to 450,000 clones, with 80% to 95% occurring only once. Treatment indicated: roughly 19 received Ad26.COV2.S at low or high dose, single or two shots; about 5 received placebo; per-sample allocation not given. Day 63 after the first vaccine or placebo injection was the time point for sampling. The sequencing used peripheral blood, collected in a trial of Ad26.COV2.S vaccine versus placebo. The receptors shown here come from a person aged 18 to 59 who received the Ad26.COV2.S COVID-19 vaccine or a placebo.

This rearrangement joins TRBV18 to TRBJ1-6, with 7 bases aligning to TRBD1. CDR3 length: 17 residues. Germline V gene data show CDR1 as KGHSH and CDR2 as LQKENI. The V segment lost 6 bases and the J segment 0 bases; nucleotides outside the gene matches: 8. The CDR3 spells CASSRTRDSSYNSPLHF. The CDR3 DNA reads TGTGCCAGCTCGCGAACCCGGGACAGCTCCTATAATTCACCCCTCCACTTT.

J is TRBJ1-4 and V is TRBV27; D may be TRBD1 (6 bases). V was cut by 2 bases and J by 1 base, with 8 bases left in between. In germline, CDR1 is MNHEY, CDR2 SMNVEV (reference sequence). The CDR3 has 15 residues. CDR3 bases: TGTGCCAGCAGTTTAGGGGGGCGAACTAATGAAAAACTGTTTTTT. As protein: CASSLGGRTNEKLFF. The full variable domain, completed using reference TRBV27 and TRBJ1-4, is EAQVTQNPRYLITVTGKKLTVTCSQNMNHEYMSWYRQDPGLGLRQIYYSMNVEVTDKGDVPEGYKVSRKEKRNFPLILESPSPNQTSLYFCASSLGGRTNEKLFFGSGTQLSVL.

This clone showed up just once. The chain joins TRBV6-2 or TRBV6-3 to TRBJ2-3; no firm D call. Germline V gene sequence: CDR1 MNHEY, CDR2 SVGEGT. The CDR3 runs to 12 residues. V dropped 2 bases and J dropped 10 bases, with 10 bases sitting between them. CDR3 DNA: TGTGCCAGCAGTTACGGGGAACTATCGCAGTATTTT. This encodes CASSYGELSQYF.

The chain recombines TRBV19 with TRBJ1-4; 9 bases are a match to TRBD1. The germline V gene encodes CDR1 LNHDA and CDR2 SQIVND (reference sequence). This CDR3 has 14 residues. V lost 7 bases, J lost 8 bases, and 8 bases stayed unmatched. The CDR3 loop is CASTGTGPREKLFF. The CDR3 DNA reads TGTGCCAGTACCGGGACAGGGCCGCGCGAAAAACTGTTTTTT.

The chain combines TRBV7-8 with TRBJ2-1; 7 bases line up with TRBD1. The V and J ends lost 5 bases and 3 bases, in that order; junction bases with no gene match: 13. Germline V gene data show CDR1 as SGHVS and CDR2 as FQNEAQ. The CDR3 has 17 residues. Here the CDR3 reads CASSPPDRSRFYNEQFF. The CDR3 bases are TGTGCCAGCAGCCCACCGGACAGGAGCAGGTTCTACAATGAGCAGTTCTTC.